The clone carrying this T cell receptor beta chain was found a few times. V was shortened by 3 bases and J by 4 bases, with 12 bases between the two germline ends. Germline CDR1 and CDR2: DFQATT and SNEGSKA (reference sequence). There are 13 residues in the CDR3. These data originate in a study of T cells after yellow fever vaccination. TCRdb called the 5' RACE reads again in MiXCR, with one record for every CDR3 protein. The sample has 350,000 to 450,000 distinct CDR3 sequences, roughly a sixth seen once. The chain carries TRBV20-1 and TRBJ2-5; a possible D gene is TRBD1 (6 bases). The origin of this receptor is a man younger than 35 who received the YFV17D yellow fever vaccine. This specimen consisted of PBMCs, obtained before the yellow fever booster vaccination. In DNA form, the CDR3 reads TGCAGTGCTAGGGCCCCGGACAGAGAGACCCAGTACTTC. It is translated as CSARAPDRETQYF.